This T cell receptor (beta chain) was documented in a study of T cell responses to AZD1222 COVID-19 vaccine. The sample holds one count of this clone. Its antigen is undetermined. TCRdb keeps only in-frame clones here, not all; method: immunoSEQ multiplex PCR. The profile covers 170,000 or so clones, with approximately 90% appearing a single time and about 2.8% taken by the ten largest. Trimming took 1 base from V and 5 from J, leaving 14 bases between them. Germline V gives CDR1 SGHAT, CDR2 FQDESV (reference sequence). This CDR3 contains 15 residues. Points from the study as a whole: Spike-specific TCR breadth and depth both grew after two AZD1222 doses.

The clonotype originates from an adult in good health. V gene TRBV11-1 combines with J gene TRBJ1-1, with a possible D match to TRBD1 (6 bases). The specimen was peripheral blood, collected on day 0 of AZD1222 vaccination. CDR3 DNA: TGTGCCAGCAGCTTAGTCAAGGGGGGGAGTACTGAAGCTTTCTTT. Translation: CASSLVKGGSTEAFF. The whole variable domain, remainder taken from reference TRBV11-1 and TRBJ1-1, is EAEVAQSPRYKITEKSQAVAFWCDPISGHATLYWYRQILGQGPELLVQFQDESVVDDSQLPKDRFSAERLKGVDSTLKIQPAELGDSAMYLCASSLVKGGSTEAFFGQGTRLTVV.